These 21 T cell receptor beta chains were all obtained from the same sample, sequenced in a study of blood T cells in healthy people across ages (dated by TCRdb to 2014 to 2015). The protocol used for the library was 5' RACE. The data were produced on an Illumina HiSeq 2500. The second PCR ran for about 7 to 11 cycles and used a J-beta primer mix along with a sample-barcoded 5' primer. The public reads were quality trimmed at Q25 with fastp and then assembled into clones with MiXCR by TCRdb, keeping productive beta chains. Each entry is one CDR3 protein sequence, shown with its most common DNA and genes. This sample holds hundreds of thousands of distinct CDR3 sequences; about 55% were observed only once. Jointly, the top ten make up about 38% of the sample. Sequencing was performed on blood. These receptors originate from a man older than 75 in good health.

The V gene is TRBV10-3, the J gene TRBJ1-2, with a tentative D call TRBD1 (6 bases). Germline V gives CDR1 ENHRY, CDR2 SYGVKD. The CDR3 covers 14 residues. V dropped 6 bases and J dropped 5 bases, with 16 bases sitting between them. CDR3 DNA sequence: TGTGCCATCAGGGCCTCAGGGGTGGATTATGGCTACACCTTC. Translating it yields CAIRASGVDYGYTF.

This clonotype was detected only a few times. The rearrangement links TRBV7-3 to TRBJ2-3; D remains ambiguous. This CDR3 has 16 residues. The ends were cut back, 0 bases at V and 4 bases at J, with 14 bases in the middle. Per germline, CDR1 SGHTA and CDR2 FQGTGA. The DNA for the CDR3 is TGTGCCAGCAGCTTAACAGGGCGATTTGGCGCAGATACGCAGTATTTT. The encoded protein is CASSLTGRFGADTQYF.

The chain couples TRBV5-4 to TRBJ2-7, with a possible D match to TRBD2 (6 bases). The end of the DNA fits TRBJ2-5 better, so the J call may be wrong. The CDR3 has 15 residues. Germline CDR1 SGHNT, CDR2 YYREEE (reference sequence). CDR3 protein: CASSLAGVVPETQYF. CDR3 bases: TGTGCCAGCAGCTTGGCGGGGGTAGTTCCGGAGACCCAGTACTTC.

Only a few counts were recorded for this clonotype. This chain connects TRBV27 to TRBJ2-1; 8 positions match TRBD2. The length of the CDR3 is 16 residues. The germline V gene encodes CDR1 MNHEY and CDR2 SMNVEV (reference sequence). Losses at the gene ends were 4 bases for V and 6 bases for J; bases not matched to a gene: 11. CDR3 bases: TGTGCCAGCAGTTCCCAAGGACTAGCCCTCGTCAATGAGCAGTTCTTC. This translates into CASSSQGLALVNEQFF.

J is TRBJ2-3 and V is TRBV9, with D perhaps TRBD1 (6 bases). This CDR3 has 17 residues. Germline lookup yields CDR1 SGDLS and CDR2 YYNGEE. V was trimmed by 3 bases and J by 0 bases, leaving 17 bases between them. In nucleotides, the CDR3 is TGTGCCAGCAGCGGGAAAGGCAGGGGCGTTAGCACAGATACGCAGTATTTT. Translation: CASSGKGRGVSTDTQYF.

As for this clonotype: One base away lies a much larger clone, so this may be a sequencing read error. CDR3 bases: TGCAGCGTTGATCACAGCGGTGGGGGCTACACCTTC. This translates into CSVDHSGGGYTF. V is TRBV29-1 and J is TRBJ1-2; D is ambiguous. The length of the CDR3 is 12 residues. The germline CDR1 and CDR2 sequences are SQVTM and ANQGSEA. V shed 3 bases and J shed 8 bases, with 13 bases lying between them.

This clonotype was seen a single time. The chain combines TRBV20-1 with TRBJ2-7; D not certain. CDR1 is DFQATT, CDR2 SNEGSKA, per germline (reference sequence). Trimming took 4 bases from V and 0 from J, leaving 13 bases between them. The CDR3 extends over 14 amino acids. The DNA for the CDR3 is TGCAGTGCTAAGGCCGCCAGGAGCTCCTACGAGCAGTACTTC. Translated, it gives CSAKAARSSYEQYF.

The gene calls are TRBV5-1 and TRBJ2-7; possibly TRBD1 or TRBD2 for D (5 bases each). Trimming removed 5 bases at V and 1 base at J, with 13 bases between. The CDR3 extends over 14 amino acids. From germline, CDR1 is SGHRS and CDR2 YFSETQ. The DNA for the CDR3 is TGCGCCAGCAGTACCGGGGCGACTTCCTACGAGCAGTACTTC. Its protein is CASSTGATSYEQYF.

V is TRBV4-1 and J is TRBJ2-4, with TRBD1 matching over 9 bases. Germline trimming cut 0 bases from V and 13 bases from J; bases unmatched to any gene: 13. This CDR3 spans 16 amino acids. CDR1 is MGHRA, CDR2 YSYEKL, per germline. CDR3 amino acids: CASSQDGTGLTYKQYF. CDR3 DNA: TGCGCCAGCAGCCAAGACGGGACAGGGCTAACCTACAAGCAGTACTTC.

The chain carries TRBV12-3 or TRBV12-4 and TRBJ1-2, with D unclear. The V end was cut by 3 bases, the J end by 3 bases, with 11 bases between. CDR3 size: 14 residues. The CDR3 nucleotides are TGTGCCAGCAGTTTCTCGCTCTTCGACTATGGCTACACCTTC. Its translation is CASSFSLFDYGYTF.

This clonotype was seen only a few times. The chain couples TRBV10-3 to TRBJ1-2, with D uncertain. The CDR3 consists of 14 residues. V lost 0 bases and J 4 bases, leaving 9 bases between the germline ends. CDR1 is ENHRY and CDR2 is SYGVKD in the germline V gene. The CDR3 here is CAISESTRSYGYTF. In nucleotides, the CDR3 is TGTGCCATCAGTGAGTCGACCAGGAGCTATGGCTACACCTTC.

A few counts support this clonotype. The rearrangement links TRBV21-1 to TRBJ2-7. TRBV21-1 is designated a pseudogene. CDR3 size: 16 residues. This chain's CDR3 is CASSKEDAVPTYEQYF. CDR3 DNA sequence: TGTGCCAGCAGCAAAGAGGATGCGGTACCGACCTACGAGCAGTACTTC.

The chain recombines TRBV29-1 with TRBJ2-5; unclear D gene. Germline values: CDR1 SQVTM, CDR2 ANQGSEA. The V end was cut by 7 bases, the J end by 3 bases, with 15 bases between. The CDR3 is made up of 13 amino acids. The CDR3 bases are TGCAGCGATTTGAATTGGGGTAAAGAGACCCAGTACTTC. Protein: CSDLNWGKETQYF.

This clonotype has more than one count but fewer than ten. This sequence joins TRBV20-1 and TRBJ2-3; 9 nucleotides line up with TRBD1. This CDR3 has 13 amino acids. The V segment lost 5 bases and the J segment 5 bases; nucleotides outside the gene matches: 5. Germline V gene data show CDR1 as DFQATT and CDR2 as SNEGSKA (reference sequence). The CDR3 is CSAAGQGKDTQYF. CDR3 sequence (DNA): TGCAGTGCTGCAGGACAGGGGAAAGATACGCAGTATTTT.

This clonotype was counted only a few times. J is TRBJ2-7 and V is TRBV5-1; tentatively, D is TRBD1 or TRBD2 (5 bases each). The CDR3 covers 16 residues. V lost 3 bases to trimming and J lost 0 bases, with 16 bases between them. Germline lookup yields CDR1 SGHRS and CDR2 YFSETQ. The CDR3 here is CASSSSGTEASYEQYF. CDR3 nucleotide sequence: TGCGCCAGCAGCTCCTCCGGGACGGAGGCCTCCTACGAGCAGTACTTC.

This clonotype was counted only a few times. The V call is TRBV6-1, the J call TRBJ1-2; D unclear. CDR1 is MNHNS and CDR2 is SASEGT in the germline V gene. V was clipped by 5 bases and J by 5 bases, with 6 bases between them. This CDR3 is built from 11 residues. In nucleotides, the CDR3 is TGTGCCAGCAGTAATCTTTATGGCTACACCTTC. This encodes CASSNLYGYTF.

The chain carries TRBV29-1 and TRBJ1-2; the match to TRBD1 covers 8 bases. This CDR3 contains 13 residues. Germline V gene lookup returns CDR1 SQVTM and CDR2 ANQGSEA. V was pared by 5 bases and J by 8 bases, with 10 bases of the junction left unmatched. The CDR3 is CSVSGTGGLGYTF. The DNA for the CDR3 is TGCAGCGTTTCCGGGACAGGAGGTCTGGGCTACACCTTC.

The chain carries TRBV7-3 and TRBJ2-5; perhaps TRBD1 as D (5 bases). CDR1 and CDR2 (germline): SGHTA, FQGTGA. The CDR3 runs to 14 residues. V lost 5 bases, J lost 2 bases, and 12 bases lay in between. As DNA, the CDR3 is TGTGCCAGCAGCCCGACAGTTAAACAAGAGACCCAGTACTTC. Translating it yields CASSPTVKQETQYF.

V gene TRBV6-6 combines with J gene TRBJ1-5; 7 nucleotides match TRBD1. The V segment lost 2 bases and the J segment 1 base; nucleotides outside the gene matches: 8. The CDR3 loop spans 17 amino acids. Per the germline V gene, CDR1 is MNHNY and CDR2 is SVGAGI (reference sequence). The CDR3 region has the DNA TGTGCCAGCAGTTACAGGCAGGGGGGGAAGAGCAATCAGCCCCAGCATTTT. Protein: CASSYRQGGKSNQPQHF.

This clonotype was observed a handful of times. The chain joins TRBV5-1 to TRBJ2-7; D ambiguous. The CDR3 covers 12 residues. Germline CDR1 SGHRS, CDR2 YFSETQ. Trimming took off 0 bases at V and 6 bases at J, with 7 bases between the two ends. CDR3 amino acids: CASSLERLEQYF. In DNA form, the CDR3 reads TGCGCCAGCAGCTTGGAGCGTCTCGAGCAGTACTTC.

This clonotype showed up many times. The chain recombines TRBV29-1 with TRBJ2-7, with D perhaps being TRBD1 or TRBD2 (7 bases each). The CDR3 has 12 amino acids. CDR1 SQVTM and CDR2 ANQGSEA come from the germline V gene. V dropped 5 bases and J dropped 7 bases, with 15 bases sitting between them. CDR3 DNA: TGCAGCGTTCGAGCAGGGGGGGGGGAGCAGTACTTC. Its translation is CSVRAGGGEQYF.